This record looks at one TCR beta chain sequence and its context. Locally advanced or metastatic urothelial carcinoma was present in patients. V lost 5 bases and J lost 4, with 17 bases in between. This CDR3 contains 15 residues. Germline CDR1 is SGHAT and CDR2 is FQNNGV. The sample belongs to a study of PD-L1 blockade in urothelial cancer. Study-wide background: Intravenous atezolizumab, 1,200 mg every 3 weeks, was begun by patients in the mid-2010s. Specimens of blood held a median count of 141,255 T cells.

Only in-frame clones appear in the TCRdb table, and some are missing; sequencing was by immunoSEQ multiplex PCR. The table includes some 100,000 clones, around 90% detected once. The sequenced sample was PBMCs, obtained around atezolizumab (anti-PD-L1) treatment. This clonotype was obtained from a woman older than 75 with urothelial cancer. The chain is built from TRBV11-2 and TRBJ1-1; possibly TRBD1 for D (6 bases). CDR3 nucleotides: TGTGCCAGCAGCCTAGGGACAACAAAATTCACTGAAGCTTTCTTT. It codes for CASSLGTTKFTEAFF.